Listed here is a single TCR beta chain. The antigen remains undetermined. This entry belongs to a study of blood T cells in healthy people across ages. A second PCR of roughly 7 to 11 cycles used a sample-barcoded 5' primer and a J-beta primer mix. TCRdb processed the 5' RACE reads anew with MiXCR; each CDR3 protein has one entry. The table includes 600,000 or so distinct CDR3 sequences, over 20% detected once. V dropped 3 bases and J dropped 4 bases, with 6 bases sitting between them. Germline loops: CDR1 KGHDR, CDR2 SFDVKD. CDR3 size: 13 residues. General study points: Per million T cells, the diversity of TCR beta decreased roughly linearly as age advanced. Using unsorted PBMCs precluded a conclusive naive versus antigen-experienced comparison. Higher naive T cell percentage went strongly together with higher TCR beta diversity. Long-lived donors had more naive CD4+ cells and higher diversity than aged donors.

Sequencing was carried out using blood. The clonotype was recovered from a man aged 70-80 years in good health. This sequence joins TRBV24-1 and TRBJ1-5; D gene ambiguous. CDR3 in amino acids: CATSDLANQPQHF. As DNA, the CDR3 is TGTGCCACCAGTGATCTGGCGAATCAGCCCCAGCATTTT.